Listed below are T cell receptor beta chains from one sample, sequenced in a study of spatial heterogeneity in lung cancer. TCRdb reprocessed the 5' RACE reads via MiXCR and lists one record per CDR3 protein. This table has 90,000 or so distinct CDR3 sequences, 7% to 9% appearing once. The sample in question was PBMCs, obtained at surgery. These receptors were collected from a male donor with early-stage non-small cell lung cancer. Both conserved end residues are part of each CDR3. A D gene is named only where the DNA matches it firmly. Clone size is stated in some rows and not others, as once, few, many or a class when expanded.

v_gene,abundance,j_gene,d_gene,CDR3aa,CDR3nt
TRBV20-1,many,TRBJ1-5,.,CSAGAQDYSNQPQHF,TGCAGTGCAGGGGCCCAGGACTATAGCAATCAGCCCCAGCATTTT
TRBV28,.,TRBJ2-4,TRBD2,CASSHQKLAGAKNIQYF,TGTGCCAGCAGTCACCAGAAATTAGCGGGAGCCAAAAACATTCAGTACTTC
TRBV4-3,few,TRBJ2-3,.,CASSQDHSFTDTQYF,TGCGCCAGCAGCCAAGATCACAGCTTCACAGATACGCAGTATTTT
TRBV7-9,.,TRBJ1-1,.,CVSSSTRGEGTEAFF,TGTGTCAGCAGCTCAACGAGAGGGGAGGGCACTGAAGCTTTCTTT
TRBV5-1,.,TRBJ2-5,.,CASSLAGTSAETQYF,TGCGCCAGCAGCTTGGCTGGGACTTCTGCGGAGACCCAGTACTTC
TRBV5-1,.,TRBJ2-6,TRBD1,CASSFRTGGSGANVLTF,TGCGCCAGCAGCTTTAGGACAGGAGGCTCTGGGGCCAACGTCCTGACTTTC
TRBV5-1,many,TRBJ2-1,.,CASSFRGDDEQFF,TGCGCCAGCAGCTTCAGGGGCGACGATGAGCAGTTCTTC
TRBV20-1,few,TRBJ1-1,.,CSARDSGPRAFF,TGCAGTGCTAGAGACAGTGGCCCAAGAGCTTTCTTT
TRBV28,.,TRBJ2-3,TRBD2,CASSLIITSGTSTDTQYF,TGTGCCAGCAGTTTAATAATAACTAGCGGGACTAGCACAGATACGCAGTATTTT
TRBV29-1,.,TRBJ1-2,.,CSVPGWANYGYTF,TGCAGCGTCCCAGGGTGGGCTAACTATGGCTACACCTTC
TRBV7-2,few,TRBJ1-6,.,CASSLGGDNSPLHF,TGTGCCAGCAGCTTAGGGGGAGATAATTCACCCCTCCACTTT
TRBV4-3,few,TRBJ1-1,.,CASSQVLLNTEAFF,TGCGCCAGCAGCCAAGTTCTGCTGAACACTGAAGCTTTCTTT
TRBV5-1,few,TRBJ2-1,TRBD1,CASSPGQVYNEQFF,TGCGCCAGCAGCCCCGGACAGGTATACAATGAGCAGTTCTTC
TRBV5-6,once,TRBJ1-2,TRBD1,CDSSLGQGIYGYTF,TGTGACAGCAGCCTTGGACAGGGGATCTATGGCTACACCTTC
TRBV7-7,.,TRBJ2-2,.,CASSLSGGGELFF,TGTGCCAGCAGCTTAAGCGGCGGCGGGGAGCTGTTTTTT
TRBV7-3,few,TRBJ2-1,.,CASSLSGALDNEQFF,TGTGCCAGCAGCTTATCAGGGGCGCTGGACAATGAGCAGTTCTTC
TRBV7-9,many,TRBJ2-2,.,CASSLFLELFF,TGTGCCAGCAGCTTATTTCTGGAGCTGTTTTTT
TRBV6-5,many,TRBJ1-5,TRBD1,CASSDRDSNQPQHF,TGTGCCAGCAGTGACAGGGATAGCAATCAGCCCCAGCATTTT
TRBV15,many,TRBJ2-3,.,CATSRDLGDTQYF,TGTGCCACCAGCAGAGATCTGGGAGATACGCAGTATTTT
TRBV14,many,TRBJ2-7,TRBD1,CASSQPGTGSYEQYF,TGTGCCAGCAGCCAACCAGGGACAGGGTCCTACGAGCAGTACTTC
TRBV7-2,.,TRBJ2-7,.,CASSLSGGAGNEQYF,TGTGCCAGCAGCTTATCGGGGGGCGCGGGGAACGAGCAGTACTTC
TRBV12-3/TRBV12-4,many,TRBJ1-2,TRBD1,CASSLGQGAYGYTF,TGTGCCAGCAGTTTGGGACAGGGGGCCTATGGCTACACCTTC
TRBV28,few,TRBJ2-5,.,CASLSLGTNFQETQYF,TGTGCCAGCCTCTCCCTTGGAACGAATTTTCAAGAGACCCAGTACTTC
TRBV7-9,many,TRBJ2-1,TRBD1,CASSLFDRGDNEQFF,TGTGCCAGCAGCTTATTCGACAGGGGCGACAATGAGCAGTTCTTC
TRBV2,many,TRBJ2-7,.,CASSEAYRDRRYF,TGTGCCAGCAGTGAAGCCTACCGGGACCGCCGATACTTC
TRBV20-1,few,TRBJ2-7,.,CSARVPTGPYEQYF,TGCAGTGCTAGAGTCCCAACGGGACCCTACGAGCAGTACTTC
TRBV7-9,few,TRBJ1-4,.,CASSLMGSIDEKLFF,TGTGCCAGCAGCTTAATGGGATCTATTGATGAAAAACTGTTTTTT
TRBV28,.,TRBJ1-2,.,CASSFGVTAYGHTF,TGTGCCAGCAGTTTTGGGGTTACCGCCTATGGCCACACCTTC
TRBV11-2,.,TRBJ2-3,.,CASSLRSPTDTQYF,TGTGCCAGCAGCTTGCGGTCTCCCACAGATACGCAGTATTTT
TRBV2,many,TRBJ1-5,.,CASRLNFLQEQPQHF,TGTGCCAGCCGGTTAAACTTTCTGCAGGAACAGCCCCAGCATTTT
TRBV29-1,many,TRBJ2-2,.,CSVEGGLNTGELFF,TGCAGCGTTGAGGGTGGTTTGAACACCGGGGAGCTGTTTTTT